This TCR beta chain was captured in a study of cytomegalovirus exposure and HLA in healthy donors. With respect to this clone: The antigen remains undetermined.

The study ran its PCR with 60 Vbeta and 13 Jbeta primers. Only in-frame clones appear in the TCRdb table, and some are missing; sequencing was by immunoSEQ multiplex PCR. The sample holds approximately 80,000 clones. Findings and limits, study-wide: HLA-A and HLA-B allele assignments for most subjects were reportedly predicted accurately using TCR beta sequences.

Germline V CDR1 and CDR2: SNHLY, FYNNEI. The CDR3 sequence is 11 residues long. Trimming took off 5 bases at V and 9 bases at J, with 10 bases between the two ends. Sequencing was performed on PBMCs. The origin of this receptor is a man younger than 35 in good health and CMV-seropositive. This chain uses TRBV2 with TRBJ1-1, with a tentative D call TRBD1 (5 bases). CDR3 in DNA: TGTGCCAGCAGTATACAGGAAAAAGCTTTCTTT. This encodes CASSIQEKAFF.